This T cell receptor beta chain came from a study of molecular identifiers for immune sequencing clone quantification. General study points: Clones above 20 RNA copies held over 97% of effector molecules, under 1% in naive cells. Same-barcode identical TCR molecules could make highly expanded clones look smaller than they are.

For this clonotype: The antigen is undetermined.

Bulk libraries came from a prior protocol with listed TCR primers. TCRdb ran MiXCR on the PCR reads and lists one entry per CDR3 protein. This table has around 470,000 distinct CDR3 sequences, around a fifth appearing once. The naive CD8 libraries originated from between roughly 17,000 and 1,000,000 sorted cells and drew on 10%, 30% or 50% RNA. The V and J ends lost 6 bases and 5 bases respectively, with 17 bases between them. Germline-derived CDR1 and CDR2 are DFQATT and SNEGSKA (reference sequence). The CDR3 runs to 13 residues. V usage is TRBV20-1 and J usage is TRBJ2-7; D is uncertain. The sequence came from a human donor in good health. Some libraries in this study had Jurkat cell RNA spiked in. Sequencing used naive CD8+ T cells from blood, with Jurkat cell RNA spiked in. Indicated subset: FACS-sorted CD8+CD4-CCR7+CD45RA+ naive T cells. The CDR3 bases are TGCAGTGCAAAGACCGGGTCTCCCCACGAGCAGTACTTC. Its protein is CSAKTGSPHEQYF.